Each of the 8 T cell receptor beta chains below was sequenced from the same sample in a study of PD-1 blockade in mismatch repair-deficient tumors. This table comes from immunoSEQ multiplex PCR, and its TCRdb copy is limited to in-frame clones, with some not included. The table records 20,000 to 30,000 clones, about four fifths of them present only once. Source: PBMCs, taken before pembrolizumab treatment. The receptor set was obtained from an adult with mismatch repair-deficient cancer.

The rearrangement joins TRBV30 to TRBJ2-1, with TRBD2 matching over 7 bases. The trim removed 3 bases at V and 4 bases at J, leaving 6 bases unmatched. This CDR3 has 14 amino acids. Looked up from germline, CDR1 is GTSNPN and CDR2 is SVGIG (reference sequence). CDR3 coding DNA: TGTGCCTGGAGGCCTAGCGGAGCGTACAATGAGCAGTTCTTC. Its protein product is CAWRPSGAYNEQFF.

The CDR3 sequence: CASSLGLAGQYF. In nucleotides, the CDR3 is TGTGCCAGCAGTTTGGGACTAGCGGGTCAGTACTTC. The V call is TRBV28, the J call TRBJ2-5; 12 positions match TRBD2. CDR1 is MDHEN, CDR2 SYDVKM, per germline. The V gene end was trimmed by 3 bases and the J gene end by 11 bases; junction bases not matched to a gene: 1. The length of the CDR3 is 12 residues.

The CDR3 bases are TGCGCCAGCAGCTTGGTACCTACAGGGGGGAATCAGCCCCAGCATTTT. It translates to CASSLVPTGGNQPQHF. The rearrangement links TRBV5-1 to TRBJ1-5, with 8 bases that match TRBD1. Trimming removed 0 bases from V and 4 bases from J; junction bases left unmatched: 6. Germline V gene sequence: CDR1 SGHRS, CDR2 YFSETQ. The CDR3 spans 16 residues.

The V gene is TRBV9, the J gene TRBJ1-3; weak D call: TRBD1 (6 bases). The V gene's germline CDR1 is SGDLS and CDR2 YYNGEE. The CDR3 has 17 amino acids. The V gene lost 2 bases and the J gene lost 0 bases, with 15 bases spanning the gap. The CDR3 DNA sequence: TGTGCCAGCAGCGTGACACAGGGCCTATCCTCTGGAAACACCATATATTTT. The encoded protein is CASSVTQGLSSGNTIYF.

The CDR3, as DNA: TGCGCCAGCAAAAAGGACCCGCGGGCGGAGACCCAGTACTTC. Translated, it gives CASKKDPRAETQYF. The rearrangement joins TRBV4-1 to TRBJ2-5, with D maybe TRBD2 (5 bases). Per the germline V gene, CDR1 is MGHRA and CDR2 is YSYEKL. V was cut by 7 bases and J by 5 bases, with 17 bases left in between. The CDR3 consists of 14 residues.

V and J are TRBV5-1 and TRBJ2-2; no firm D call. Germline V gene lookup returns CDR1 SGHRS and CDR2 YFSETQ. The V gene lost 1 base and the J gene lost 7 bases, with 11 bases spanning the gap. The CDR3 sequence is 14 residues long. The CDR3 DNA sequence: TGCGCCAGCAGCTTGACGCCGGGTAACGGGGAGCTGTTTTTT. Amino acids: CASSLTPGNGELFF.

The chain is built from TRBV9 and TRBJ1-1; TRBD1 agrees at 7 bases. Germline CDR1 and CDR2: SGDLS and YYNGEE. The CDR3 is 18 residues long. Unmatched junction bases numbered 15, after V lost 4 bases and J lost 0 bases. CDR3 protein: CASSLTGQAVSLNTEAFF. Written as DNA, the CDR3 is TGTGCCAGCAGCCTAACAGGACAGGCCGTATCATTGAACACTGAAGCTTTCTTT.

The genes are TRBV6-6 and TRBJ2-7, with D uncertain. CDR3 length: 15 residues. Germline V lookup: CDR1 MNHNY, CDR2 SVGAGI (reference sequence). V was trimmed by 0 bases and J by 1 base, leaving 10 bases between them. The CDR3 bases are TGTGCCAGCAGTTACTCGAGTTCCATTTCCTACGAGCAGTACTTC. Protein sequence: CASSYSSSISYEQYF.